Each of the 32 T cell receptor beta chains below was sequenced from the same sample in a study of T cell responses to AZD1222 COVID-19 vaccine. Clones were sequenced by immunoSEQ multiplex PCR, and TCRdb holds only the in-frame ones, with some missing. Of some 140,000 clones listed, roughly nine tenths were seen once; the top ten hold about 9.9%. The sequenced sample was peripheral blood, obtained 28 days after the second AZD1222 dose. The receptors originated from an adult who received the AZD1222 COVID-19 vaccine.

The chain recombines TRBV5-1 with TRBJ2-7, with D unclear. CDR3 length: 15 amino acids. Germline CDR1 SGHRS, CDR2 YFSETQ. V lost 2 bases, J lost 0 bases, and 12 bases lay in between. The DNA of the CDR3 is TGCGCCAGCAGCTTTAGCCTCTCGAGCTCCTACGAGCAGTACTTC. This codes for CASSFSLSSSYEQYF.

The genes are TRBV27 and TRBJ2-3; D is unclear. V lost 2 bases and J lost 3, with 6 bases in between. This CDR3 region has 13 residues. In germline, CDR1 is MNHEY, CDR2 SMNVEV (reference sequence). CDR3 protein: CASSLGHTDTQYF. As DNA, the CDR3 is TGTGCCAGCAGTTTAGGCCATACAGATACGCAGTATTTT.

The J gene is TRBJ1-2, the V gene TRBV3-1 (or the pseudogene TRBV3-2), with D tentatively TRBD1 (6 bases). Germline V gene lookup returns CDR1 LGHDT and CDR2 YNNKEL (reference sequence). Between the trimmed V and J ends, which lost 7 bases and 7 bases, there was a span of 13 bases. The CDR3 covers 12 residues. The CDR3, as DNA: TGTGCCAGCACCCTTGGGGGCTTTGGCTACACCTTC. Amino acids: CASTLGGFGYTF.

This rearrangement joins TRBV18 to TRBJ2-7; D call uncertain. Germline assignment: CDR1 KGHSH and CDR2 LQKENI. The CDR3 is 17 amino acids. V gave up 3 bases and J gave up 4 bases, with 22 bases separating them. CDR3 loop: CASSPEPVRSYRYEQYF. The CDR3 coding sequence is TGTGCCAGCTCACCGGAGCCGGTCCGGTCCTATAGGTACGAGCAGTACTTC.

The rearrangement links TRBV3-1 (or the pseudogene TRBV3-2) to TRBJ2-7, with D perhaps TRBD2 (8 bases). Per the germline V gene, CDR1 is LGHDT and CDR2 is YNNKEL (reference sequence). The CDR3 covers 15 residues. V gave up 5 bases and J gave up 6 bases, with 20 bases separating them. The CDR3 nucleotides are TGTGCCAGCAGCGACCGGACAGGAGCGGGAGTCGAGCAGTACTTC. It is translated as CASSDRTGAGVEQYF.

This chain connects TRBV30 to TRBJ2-2; no clear D gene. Germline values: CDR1 GTSNPN, CDR2 SVGIG (reference sequence). The CDR3 length is 14 residues. V was trimmed by 5 bases and J by 1 base, leaving 11 bases between them. Written as DNA, the CDR3 is TGTGCCTGGGGACGCGGTGTGAACACCGGGGAGCTGTTTTTT. This gives the protein CAWGRGVNTGELFF.

In this sample, this clone turned up a few times. This chain joins TRBV4-1 and TRBJ2-2; TRBD2 matches 7 bases. The CDR3 totals 16 residues. Per germline, CDR1 MGHRA and CDR2 YSYEKL. The J segment lost 4 bases and the V segment lost 1 base, leaving 6 bases of the junction unmatched. CDR3 sequence: CASSQGTSKGTGELFF. Here the CDR3 DNA reads TGCGCCAGCAGCCAAGGGACTAGTAAGGGCACCGGGGAGCTGTTTTTT.

The genes are TRBV7-2 and TRBJ1-5, with D unresolved. CDR1 is SGHTA, CDR2 FQGNSA, per germline. The CDR3 loop spans 12 amino acids. Trimming removed 5 bases from V and 5 bases from J, with 7 bases in between. The CDR3 loop reads CASSLGYQPQHF. As DNA, the CDR3 is TGTGCCAGCAGCCTGGGGTATCAGCCCCAGCATTTT.

J is TRBJ1-2 and V is TRBV11-2; D may be TRBD1 (5 bases). Trimming removed 5 bases at V and 5 bases at J, with 12 bases between. This CDR3 has 13 amino acids. Looked up from germline, CDR1 is SGHAT and CDR2 is FQNNGV. The CDR3 here is CASSRGEEYGYTF. CDR3 sequence (DNA): TGTGCCAGCAGCCGGGGGGAGGAATATGGCTACACCTTC.

On this clone itself: Relative to the germline gene, one junction end is altered; a read error may explain this. This chain connects TRBV7-7 to TRBJ2-5; TRBD1 agrees at 8 bases. The CDR3 is made up of 15 amino acids. Germline V gives CDR1 SSHAT, CDR2 FNYEAQ (reference sequence). In DNA, the CDR3 is TGTGCTAGCAGCTACGGACAGGGAGGTGTAGAGACCCAGTACTTC. Translated, it gives CASSYGQGGVETQYF.

The chain employs TRBV12-3 or TRBV12-4 and TRBJ1-1, with D perhaps TRBD1 (6 bases). This CDR3 region has 13 residues. The V gene lost 3 bases and the J gene lost 7 bases, with 12 bases spanning the gap. CDR3 sequence: CASSLGAQVEAFF. CDR3 nucleotides: TGTGCCAGCAGTTTGGGGGCGCAGGTTGAAGCTTTCTTT.

This clone was picked up one time. CDR3 loop: CSVARDRAYGYTF. For the CDR3, the DNA is TGCAGCGTCGCCAGGGACAGGGCCTATGGCTACACCTTC. The chain recombines TRBV29-1 with TRBJ1-2, with 9 bases matching TRBD1. The trim removed 6 bases at V and 4 bases at J, leaving 6 bases unmatched. Per the germline V gene, CDR1 is SQVTM and CDR2 is ANQGSEA. The CDR3 sequence is 13 residues long. The complete variable domain, with remaining parts taken from reference TRBV29-1 and TRBJ1-2, reads SAVISQKPSRDICQRGTSLTIQCQVDSQVTMMFWYRQQPGQSLTLIATANQGSEATYESGFVIDKFPISRPNLTFSTLTVSNMSPEDSSIYLCSVARDRAYGYTFGSGTRLTVV.

The rearrangement joins TRBV7-9 to TRBJ2-2; D uncertain. V lost 1 base to trimming and J lost 0 bases, with 6 bases between them. The CDR3 is 15 residues long. Germline CDR1 SEHNR, CDR2 FQNEAQ (reference sequence). DNA of the CDR3: TGTGCCAGCAGCTTAGGGGCAGCGAACACCGGGGAGCTGTTTTTT. It is translated as CASSLGAANTGELFF. Combining the CDR3 with reference TRBV7-9 and TRBJ2-2 gives the whole variable domain DTGVSQNPRHKITKRGQNVTFRCDPISEHNRLYWYRQTLGQGPEFLTYFQNEAQLEKSRLLSDRFSAERPKGSFSTLEIQRTEQGDSAMYLCASSLGAANTGELFFGEGSRLTVL.

This clone is a singleton in its sample. The CDR3 sequence: CAWRISNRRPGLAGVLNTGELFF. CDR3 sequence (DNA): TGTGCCTGGAGGATTTCTAACCGAAGACCGGGACTAGCGGGAGTTCTGAACACCGGGGAGCTGTTTTTT. The J gene is TRBJ2-2, the V gene TRBV30; 14 bases fit TRBD2. Unmatched junction bases numbered 22, after V lost 3 bases and J lost 1 base. The CDR3 is made up of 23 amino acids. CDR1 and CDR2 (germline): GTSNPN, SVGIG (reference sequence).

In DNA, the CDR3 is TGTGCCAGCAGCTTAGGGCCGGGGGATAACTATGGCTACACCTTC. It encodes CASSLGPGDNYGYTF. V is TRBV7-2 and J is TRBJ1-2, with TRBD1 as a possible D gene (5 bases). V was clipped by 1 base and J by 1 base, with 10 bases between them. This CDR3 has 15 residues. CDR1 is SGHTA, CDR2 FQGNSA, per germline.

The chain joins TRBV5-1 to TRBJ2-1, with D unclear. Trimming cost V 0 bases and J 3 bases, with 7 bases left between them. The CDR3 totals 14 residues. Germline CDR1 reads SGHRS; CDR2 reads YFSETQ. CDR3 sequence: CASSLAGNYNEQFF. The CDR3 DNA is TGCGCCAGCAGCTTGGCTGGAAACTACAATGAGCAGTTCTTC. The variable domain in full, with the rest retrieved from reference TRBV5-1 and TRBJ2-1, is KAGVTQTPRYLIKTRGQQVTLSCSPISGHRSVSWYQQTPGQGLQFLFEYFSETQRNKGNFPGRFSGRQFSNSRSEMNVSTLELGDSALYLCASSLAGNYNEQFFGPGTRLTVL.

A remark on this clone: Its ends do not fully match the called genes, so a read error is possible. This chain connects TRBV15 to TRBJ1-3; no reliable D call. The CDR3 is 12 residues long. Germline values: CDR1 LNHNV, CDR2 YYDKDF (reference sequence). CDR3 coding DNA: TGTGCCACCAGCAGAGATCTCTATACCCAGGATTTT. This gives the protein CATSRDLYTQDF.

The chain is built from TRBV5-5 and TRBJ2-3; 10 bases are a match to TRBD2. CDR3 length equals 16 residues. V shed 3 bases and J 4 bases; nucleotides not matched to a gene: 8. Germline CDR1 reads SGHKS; CDR2 reads YYEKEE (reference sequence). CDR3 sequence reads: CASSSPPGLASDTQYF. DNA of the CDR3: TGTGCCAGCAGCTCGCCCCCGGGACTAGCGTCAGATACGCAGTATTTT.

The chain couples TRBV2 to TRBJ1-2; 10 bases agree with TRBD1. This CDR3 region has 14 residues. After removal of 7 bases from V and 5 bases from J, the junction contained 7 bases not matched to a gene. Per germline, CDR1 SNHLY and CDR2 FYNNEI. The CDR3 coding sequence is TGTGCCAGCATCACGGGGGACAGGGGTTATGGCTACACCTTC. It yields the protein CASITGDRGYGYTF.

CDR3 protein: CASSVGGAGNTEAFF. The DNA for the CDR3 is TGTGCCAGCAGCGTAGGAGGGGCGGGAAACACTGAAGCTTTCTTT. This chain connects TRBV9 to TRBJ1-1; D perhaps matches TRBD1 (5 bases). The germline V gene encodes CDR1 SGDLS and CDR2 YYNGEE. The CDR3 length is 15 residues. Between the trimmed V and J ends, which lost 0 bases and 2 bases, there was a span of 11 bases. Complete variable domain (other parts from reference TRBV9 and TRBJ1-1): DSGVTQTPKHLITATGQRVTLRCSPRSGDLSVYWYQQSLDQGLQFLIQYYNGEERAKGNILERFSAQQFPDLHSELNLSSLELGDSALYFCASSVGGAGNTEAFFGQGTRLTVV.

This chain links TRBV11-2 with TRBJ2-7; D not resolved. CDR3 size: 14 residues. Trimming took off 5 bases at V and 3 bases at J, with 14 bases between the two ends. Per the germline V gene, CDR1 is SGHAT and CDR2 is FQNNGV. DNA of the CDR3: TGTGCCAGCAGCCGGACCCAAGTGGGCTACGAGCAGTACTTC. As protein: CASSRTQVGYEQYF.

This clone was detected a few times. V is TRBV7-3 and J is TRBJ2-1; 9 bases line up with TRBD1. The trim removed 5 bases at V and 12 bases at J, leaving 17 bases unmatched. The CDR3 has 16 residues. Germline loops: CDR1 SGHTA, CDR2 FQGTGA. The CDR3 here is CASSRSGTGRAGGQFF. CDR3 nucleotides: TGTGCCAGCAGCCGATCCGGGACAGGGCGGGCTGGTGGGCAGTTCTTC.

This chain joins TRBV6-1 and TRBJ1-5, with a possible D match to TRBD1 (5 bases). V was shortened by 2 bases and J by 2 bases, with 10 bases between the two germline ends. The CDR3 totals 15 residues. Germline CDR1 MNHNS, CDR2 SASEGT. The CDR3 DNA reads TGTGCCAGCAGTGAATACCAGGGAGGCAATCAGCCCCAGCATTTT. Its translation: CASSEYQGGNQPQHF.

The CDR3 region is CASSQGTQALAETQYF. The CDR3, as DNA: TGTGCCAGCAGCCAAGGGACACAGGCATTAGCGGAGACCCAGTACTTC. The chain combines TRBV3-1 (or the pseudogene TRBV3-2) with TRBJ2-5; D possibly uses TRBD1 or TRBD2 (5 bases each). Germline lookup yields CDR1 LGHDT and CDR2 YNNKEL (reference sequence). The CDR3 has 16 amino acids. V dropped 1 base and J dropped 5 bases, with 17 bases sitting between them.

The table lists this clone with a count of one. The chain links TRBV6-4 to TRBJ1-2; D is perhaps TRBD1 (6 bases). Germline CDR1 reads MRHNA; CDR2 reads SNTAGT. The CDR3 is made up of 14 amino acids. V lost 11 bases and J 4 bases, leaving 20 bases between the germline ends. CDR3 coding DNA: TGTGCCTCTGAGGACAGCGCTCCCTCCTATGGCTACACCTTC. Its protein product is CASEDSAPSYGYTF.

The rearrangement links TRBV6-1 to TRBJ1-2, with unresolved D. The CDR3 is 15 residues long. Between the trimmed V and J ends, which lost 1 base and 2 bases, there was a span of 11 bases. Germline CDR1 reads MNHNS; CDR2 reads SASEGT. The CDR3 sequence is CASSEGGRLNYGYTF. The CDR3 DNA reads TGTGCCAGCAGTGAAGGCGGCAGATTAAACTATGGCTACACCTTC.

The rearrangement uses TRBV5-1 and TRBJ2-1; 8 bases are shared with TRBD2. This CDR3 has 18 amino acids. The germline V gene has CDR1 SGHRS and CDR2 YFSETQ. J lost 6 bases, V lost 4 bases, and 18 bases had no gene match. The CDR3 DNA sequence: TGCGCCAGCAGCCCTTTCGTGGCGGGAGGCACCCACGTCAATGAGCAGTTCTTC. Its protein is CASSPFVAGGTHVNEQFF.

The chain employs TRBV6-5 and TRBJ1-2; D ambiguous. Germline values: CDR1 MNHEY, CDR2 SVGAGI. CDR3 size: 12 residues. V shed 0 bases and J shed 2 bases, with 1 base lying between them. CDR3 nucleotides: TGTGCCAGCAGTTACTCGAACTATGGCTACACCTTC. Protein: CASSYSNYGYTF.

J is TRBJ2-2 and V is TRBV23-1; perhaps TRBD2 as D (5 bases). TRBV23-1 is identified as an open reading frame with a role that is uncertain. This CDR3 comprises 12 residues. The V gene lost 2 bases and the J gene lost 8 bases, with 6 bases spanning the gap. CDR3 DNA sequence: TGCGCCAGCAGTCAAGGACTGGGGGAGCTGTTTTTT. Its protein is CASSQGLGELFF.

The gene calls are TRBV4-1 and TRBJ1-2; unclear D gene. The CDR3 is made up of 15 amino acids. V gave up 4 bases and J gave up 0 bases, with 12 bases separating them. Germline assignment: CDR1 MGHRA and CDR2 YSYEKL. Here the CDR3 DNA reads TGCGCCAGCAGCCTACGTCCGGGTGCTAACTATGGCTACACCTTC. Protein: CASSLRPGANYGYTF.

The chain employs TRBV28 and TRBJ1-4; D ambiguous. V lost 7 bases and J 5 bases, leaving 11 bases between the germline ends. Germline V gene data show CDR1 as MDHEN and CDR2 as SYDVKM. The CDR3 has 13 residues. CDR3 nucleotides: TGTGCCAGCAACTCGGGCCCAAATGAAAAACTGTTTTTT. It is translated as CASNSGPNEKLFF. The complete variable domain, with remaining parts taken from reference TRBV28 and TRBJ1-4, reads DVKVTQSSRYLVKRTGEKVFLECVQDMDHENMFWYRQDPGLGLRLIYFSYDVKMKEKGDIPEGYSVSREKKERFSLILESASTNQTSMYLCASNSGPNEKLFFGSGTQLSVL.

The chain has TRBV7-3 and TRBJ1-3; D perhaps matches TRBD1 (5 bases). The germline V and J ends were trimmed by 2 bases and 2 bases, with 16 bases remaining between them. CDR3 length: 17 residues. CDR1 is SGHTA and CDR2 is FQGTGA in the germline V gene. CDR3 DNA: TGTGCCAGCAGCTTATGGGGCCCGGCCCAAACTGGAAACACCATATATTTT. Protein product: CASSLWGPAQTGNTIYF. The full variable domain, with the rest looked up from reference TRBV7-3 and TRBJ1-3, is GAGVSQTPSNKVTEKGKYVELRCDPISGHTALYWYRQSLGQGPEFLIYFQGTGAADDSGLPNDRFFAVRPEGSVSTLKIQRTERGDSAVYLCASSLWGPAQTGNTIYFGEGSWLTVV.